This T cell receptor (beta chain) was recorded in a study of T cells in Graves' hyperthyroidism and ophthalmopathy. Study-level background: Peripheral blood was obtained at initial diagnosis, preceding any treatment.

Graves' hyperthyroidism showing no ophthalmopathy progression within 18 months was considered stable. From 9 to 10 ml of fresh peripheral blood, PBMCs were isolated. Amplification yielded TCR beta CDR3 regions, with RNA transcripts as the source. Initially, a first-round RT-PCR of the TCR CDR3 employed the HTBI primer set. In TCRdb, the multiplex PCR reads were re-called with MiXCR into one record per CDR3 protein. Among about 320,000 distinct CDR3 sequences listed, roughly 17% were seen once. CDR3 length: 15 residues. V gave up 3 bases and J gave up 6 bases; unmatched junction bases: 6. The V gene's germline CDR1 is LGHDT and CDR2 YNNKEL (reference sequence).

V and J are TRBV3-1 and TRBJ2-4, with 9 bases aligning to TRBD1. The specimen was blood. The sequence was collected from a man in his thirties or forties with Graves' hyperthyroidism. The CDR3 protein is CASSQNHRGRNIQYF. DNA for the CDR3: TGTGCCAGCAGCCAGAACCACAGGGGGCGAAACATTCAGTACTTC.